This passage covers 21 T cell receptor beta chains from one sample sequenced in a study of regulatory T cells in long-lasting Graves disease. CDR3-region Arm-PCR and iRepertoire HTBI primers produced the TCR beta libraries. TCRdb redid the calling of the multiplex PCR reads with MiXCR, one entry per CDR3 protein. There are about 460,000 distinct CDR3 sequences in the sample; about 20% occur only once, and about an eighth lies in the top ten. Documented time point: persistent/refractory GD, antithyroid drugs over 5 years with positive TRAb. From RNA extracted from PBMCs, the TCR library was made. This specimen consisted of peripheral blood mononuclear cells (PBMCs), obtained when the disease was refractory, from a patient treated with antithyroid drugs. These receptors were collected from a female donor with Graves disease.

This clonotype was found many times. The chain has TRBV20-1 and TRBJ2-5; maybe TRBD1 (5 bases). The CDR3 runs 14 residues. V lost 4 bases and J 5 bases, leaving 17 bases between the germline ends. Germline V CDR1 and CDR2: DFQATT, SNEGSKA (reference sequence). CDR3 protein: CSAMTVSPWETQYF. In nucleotides, the CDR3 is TGCAGTGCTATGACAGTTTCCCCGTGGGAGACCCAGTACTTC.

This chain joins TRBV11-2 and TRBJ2-7, with TRBD1 matching over 9 bases. The CDR3 has 17 amino acids. J gave up 4 bases and V 4 bases, and 14 bases lay outside the gene matches. Germline loops: CDR1 SGHAT, CDR2 FQNNGV. CDR3 coding DNA: TGTGCCAGCAGCTGGAATACAGGGGGCGCAATGAATTACGAGCAGTACTTC. Protein: CASSWNTGGAMNYEQYF.

This clonotype was counted once. This may come from a read error, since a much larger clone is one base off. The chain is built from TRBV7-2 and TRBJ1-1; unclear D gene. The CDR3 loop spans 16 amino acids. From germline, CDR1 is SGHTA and CDR2 FQGNSA. As DNA, the CDR3 is TGTGCCAGCAACTTAGAGGGCGGAGCGGTGAACACTGAAGCTTTCTTT. Amino acid sequence: CASNLEGGAVNTEAFF.

This clonotype was detected only a few times. The CDR3 region has the DNA TGTGCCAGCAGCTTCAAAAACAGGGGACCGCAATCCTACGAGCAGTACTTC. It encodes CASSFKNRGPQSYEQYF. This chain joins TRBV7-8 and TRBJ2-7; 7 nucleotides match TRBD1. With V trimmed by 3 bases and J by 1 base, 12 bases remained unmatched. In germline, CDR1 is SGHVS, CDR2 FQNEAQ. The CDR3 runs 17 residues. Together with reference TRBV7-8 and TRBJ2-7, the CDR3 gives the full variable domain: GAGVSQSPRYKVAKRGQDVALRCDPISGHVSLFWYQQALGQGPEFLTYFQNEAQLDKSGLPSDRFFAERPEGSVSTLKIQRTQQEDSAVYLCASSFKNRGPQSYEQYFGPGTRLTVT.

The table lists this clonotype with many counts. The gene calls are TRBV12-3 or TRBV12-4 and TRBJ1-2; a possible D gene is TRBD1 (5 bases). CDR3 length equals 14 residues. V was cut by 2 bases and J by 6 bases, with 13 bases left in between. CDR3: CASSLQTGVDGYTF. The CDR3, as DNA: TGTGCCAGCAGTTTACAGACGGGGGTGGATGGCTACACCTTC.

The sample holds many counts of this clonotype. The CDR3 nucleotides read TGTGCCAGCAGTGATCCAAGCTCACCTACAGGGGTAGCTAACTATGGCTACACCTTC. Protein: CASSDPSSPTGVANYGYTF. The chain recombines TRBV25-1 with TRBJ1-2; 7 bases fit TRBD1. The CDR3 consists of 19 residues. The V and J ends lost 3 bases and 0 bases, in that order; junction bases with no gene match: 16. CDR1 MGHDK and CDR2 SYGVNS come from the germline V gene.

This clonotype showed up many times. The genes are TRBV2 and TRBJ2-7, with 9 bases that match TRBD1. Germline V CDR1 and CDR2: SNHLY, FYNNEI. There are 15 residues in the CDR3. J gave up 6 bases and V 6 bases, and 12 bases lay outside the gene matches. CDR3 sequence (DNA): TGTGCCAGCAGAGCGAGACAGGGGGGGAACTCCGAGCAGTACTTC. Amino acids: CASRARQGGNSEQYF.

This clonotype was detected many times. V usage is TRBV2 and J usage is TRBJ1-2, with 8 bases matching TRBD1. CDR1 and CDR2 from the germline V gene are SNHLY and FYNNEI. The CDR3 loop spans 15 amino acids. The ends lost 6 bases at V and 3 bases at J; junction bases unmatched: 9. The CDR3 loop is CASRPTGEKDYGYTF. The CDR3 coding sequence is TGTGCCAGCAGACCGACAGGGGAGAAGGACTATGGCTACACCTTC.

Points on this clonotype: This could be a read error, since a much larger clone is one nucleotide away. The V and J genes are TRBV28 and TRBJ1-3; the D is unclear. This CDR3 comprises 13 residues. Per the germline V gene, CDR1 is MDHEN and CDR2 is SYDVKM. The CDR3 DNA sequence: TGTGCCACCCTACCGAGCTCTGGAGACACCATATATTTT. Amino acid sequence: CATLPSSGDTIYF.

The rearrangement links TRBV7-4 to TRBJ1-2; 10 positions match TRBD1. The germline V gene encodes CDR1 SGHVT and CDR2 SQSDAQ. The CDR3 has 17 amino acids. The V segment lost 4 bases and the J segment 4 bases; nucleotides outside the gene matches: 12. CDR3 in DNA: TGTGCCAGCAGCTGCCTCATCCCGGGACAGGGGCGCTATGGCTACACCTTC. It codes for CASSCLIPGQGRYGYTF.

V usage is TRBV6-1 and J usage is TRBJ2-2; 7 nucleotides match TRBD1. V shed 6 bases, J shed 8 bases, and the junction held 9 bases outside the gene matches. Germline V gives CDR1 MNHNS, CDR2 SASEGT. This CDR3 comprises 14 residues. DNA of the CDR3: TGTGCCAGCAGCAAAATAGGGGGCCAGGGGGAGCTGTTTTTT. This codes for CASSKIGGQGELFF.

This clonotype has a count of ten or more. The gene calls are TRBV11-2 and TRBJ2-4, with 9 bases aligning to TRBD2. V was pared by 3 bases and J by 5 bases, with 5 bases of the junction left unmatched. Germline V gene lookup returns CDR1 SGHAT and CDR2 FQNNGV. The CDR3 is 15 residues long. The CDR3 region has the DNA TGTGCCAGCAGCTTGAGGCGGGGGGGGGAAAACATTCAGTACTTC. It translates to CASSLRRGGENIQYF. Supplemented by reference TRBV11-2 and TRBJ2-4, the full variable domain reads EAGVAQSPRYKIIEKRQSVAFWCNPISGHATLYWYQQILGQGPKLLIQFQNNGVVDDSQLPKDRFSAERLKGVDSTLKIQPAKLEDSAVYLCASSLRRGGENIQYFGAGTRLSVL.

The chain carries TRBV6-5 and TRBJ2-7; a possible D gene is TRBD1 (5 bases). The CDR3 loop spans 17 amino acids. Germline lookup yields CDR1 MNHEY and CDR2 SVGAGI. V lost 4 bases and J lost 5, with 24 bases in between. DNA of the CDR3: TGTGCCAGCAGTTCCATCGACAGACGCAGGCCAGGCCACGAGCAGTACTTC. As protein: CASSSIDRRRPGHEQYF.

This chain joins TRBV3-1 and TRBJ2-2; D may match TRBD1 or TRBD2 (6 bases each). The CDR3 extends over 17 amino acids. Trimming took off 0 bases at V and 2 bases at J, with 13 bases between the two ends. Germline V gene lookup returns CDR1 LGHDT and CDR2 YNNKEL (reference sequence). Here the CDR3 reads CASSQEQGGLNTGELFF. The CDR3 DNA reads TGTGCCAGCAGCCAAGAACAGGGAGGACTAAACACCGGGGAGCTGTTTTTT.

This clonotype was counted only a few times. The chain is built from TRBV12-5 and TRBJ1-1; D ambiguous. The CDR3 spans 14 residues. Germline lookup yields CDR1 LGHNT and CDR2 FRNRAP. V gave up 4 bases and J gave up 0 bases, with 9 bases separating them. CDR3 DNA: TGTGCTAGTGGTTCGGGCCTTTTGAACACTGAAGCTTTCTTT. It yields the protein CASGSGLLNTEAFF.

This clonotype occurred many times. The V gene is TRBV28, the J gene TRBJ1-1; D gene ambiguous. Germline V CDR1 and CDR2: MDHEN, SYDVKM. The V end lost 5 bases, the J end lost 11 bases, and 12 bases lay between the germline ends. The CDR3 extends over 11 amino acids. The CDR3 loop is CASSLEHWAFF. For the CDR3, the DNA is TGTGCCAGCAGTCTGGAACACTGGGCTTTCTTT. Combining the CDR3 with reference TRBV28 and TRBJ1-1 gives the whole variable domain DVKVTQSSRYLVKRTGEKVFLECVQDMDHENMFWYRQDPGLGLRLIYFSYDVKMKEKGDIPEGYSVSREKKERFSLILESASTNQTSMYLCASSLEHWAFFGQGTRLTVV.

There are many counts of this clonotype. This sequence joins TRBV28 and TRBJ2-6, with 9 bases identical to TRBD1. Trimming at V came to 5 bases and at J to 0 bases, leaving 8 bases not matched to a gene. The CDR3 has 18 amino acids. Germline V CDR1 and CDR2: MDHEN, SYDVKM. The CDR3 is CASSVVGTGYSGANVLTF. CDR3 bases: TGTGCCAGCAGTGTTGTCGGGACAGGGTACTCTGGGGCCAACGTCCTGACTTTC.

The chain joins TRBV6-5 to TRBJ2-5; D might be TRBD2 (5 bases). Germline V gives CDR1 MNHEY, CDR2 SVGAGI. Trimming took off 4 bases at V and 7 bases at J, with 16 bases between the two ends. The CDR3 is 14 amino acids. The CDR3 bases are TGTGCCAGCAGTTCGGTAGGGATTGGAGGGACCCAGTACTTC. Amino acids: CASSSVGIGGTQYF.

This clonotype occurred a few times. The chain is built from TRBV28 and TRBJ1-5, with 8 positions matching TRBD1. The V gene's germline CDR1 is MDHEN and CDR2 SYDVKM. Trimming cost V 10 bases and J 9 bases; bases outside gene matches: 8. CDR3 size: 12 residues. CDR3: CATGTGHGPQHF. The CDR3 DNA reads as TGTGCCACCGGGACAGGCCATGGGCCCCAGCATTTT.

The chain uses TRBV12-3 or TRBV12-4 and TRBJ1-6; D uncertain. Trimming stripped 7 bases from V and 6 bases from J, with 7 bases between. The CDR3 consists of 12 residues. The CDR3 protein is CASNWGNSPLHF. The CDR3 DNA follows: TGTGCCAGCAACTGGGGTAATTCACCCCTCCACTTT.

Many counts were recorded for this clonotype. The rearrangement uses TRBV7-2 and TRBJ1-2; 9 positions agree with TRBD1. The V gene's germline CDR1 is SGHTA and CDR2 FQGNSA. V trimming: 7 bases; J trimming: 5 bases; junction bases outside the gene matches: 11. The CDR3 is 15 amino acids. The CDR3: CASTATLTGGYGYTF. CDR3 nucleotides: TGTGCCAGCACCGCTACATTGACAGGGGGATATGGCTACACCTTC.